One and the same sample provided the 10 T cell receptor beta chains below, sequenced in a study of vaccination effects on CD4 cells after COVID-19. Prior to sequencing, the ViraFEST assay stimulated PBMC with viral peptide pools, which expanded the antigen-specific CD4+ T cells. Researchers isolated CD4+ T cells once ten to eleven days of culture had elapsed. Antigen specificity for these receptors is unknown. Some clones are missing from TCRdb's copy, which holds only in-frame ones; the method was immunoSEQ multiplex PCR. The sample lists about 60,000 clones; around 81% were seen once. The specimen was CD4+ T cells from PBMCs cultured with HCoV-229E spike peptides, collected before COVID-19 vaccination. All receptors derive from a human donor who received a COVID-19 vaccine.

The genes are TRBV3-1 (or the pseudogene TRBV3-2) and TRBJ2-2, with D uncertain. The CDR3 has 14 residues. Per germline, CDR1 LGHDT and CDR2 YNNKEL (reference sequence). V lost 4 bases and J 1 base, leaving 7 bases between the germline ends. CDR3 residues: CASSPRGNTGELFF. In DNA, the CDR3 is TGTGCCAGCAGCCCTAGAGGGAACACCGGGGAGCTGTTTTTT.

The chain couples TRBV3-1 (or the pseudogene TRBV3-2) to TRBJ2-5, with a tentative D call TRBD1 (5 bases). CDR1 and CDR2 (germline): LGHDT, YNNKEL (reference sequence). This CDR3 is built from 15 residues. Trimming removed 4 bases at V and 1 base at J, with 13 bases between. CDR3 in amino acids: CASSPFTGGQETQYF. Written as DNA, the CDR3 is TGTGCCAGCAGCCCGTTTACAGGCGGCCAAGAGACCCAGTACTTC.

J is TRBJ1-2 and V is TRBV6-1; 10 nucleotides match TRBD1. The CDR3 extends over 15 amino acids. V lost 6 bases to trimming and J lost 6 bases; unmatched junction nucleotides: 10. Germline V CDR1 and CDR2: MNHNS, SASEGT. The CDR3 protein is CASRTPGQGNNGYTF. The CDR3 coding sequence is TGTGCCAGCAGAACACCGGGACAGGGGAACAATGGCTACACCTTC.

This clone was seen once. J is TRBJ2-1 and V is TRBV18, with TRBD2 matching over 9 bases. After removal of 3 bases from V and 6 bases from J, the junction contained 18 bases not matched to a gene. CDR3 size: 19 residues. Germline V lookup: CDR1 KGHSH, CDR2 LQKENI. This chain's CDR3 is CASSPQLGAGTSFINEQFF. The CDR3 DNA follows: TGTGCCAGCTCACCCCAACTCGGGGCCGGGACTAGCTTTATCAATGAGCAGTTCTTC.

This clone showed up just once. The genes are TRBV5-6 and TRBJ1-2, with TRBD1 matching 7 bases. The germline V gene has CDR1 SGHDT and CDR2 YYEEEE. The CDR3 loop spans 15 amino acids. With V trimmed by 0 bases and J by 1 base, 3 bases remained unmatched. CDR3 in amino acids: CASSLAGDSNYGYTF. The CDR3 bases are TGTGCCAGCAGCTTGGCGGGGGACAGTAACTATGGCTACACCTTC.

This clone occurred once. The chain employs TRBV6-4 and TRBJ2-4; perhaps D is TRBD1 or TRBD2 (5 bases each). The CDR3 loop spans 14 amino acids. Trimming left V 3 bases short and J 7 bases short, with 13 bases between. CDR1 and CDR2 (germline): MRHNA, SNTAGT. The CDR3 DNA is TGTGCCAGCAGTGATCGTGCAGGGACGAACATTCAGTACTTC. Protein product: CASSDRAGTNIQYF.

The gene calls are TRBV7-3 and TRBJ2-3; 8 bases fit TRBD2. Germline V gene data show CDR1 as SGHTA and CDR2 as FQGTGA. Trimming cost V 1 base and J 4 bases; bases outside gene matches: 4. The CDR3 covers 15 residues. The CDR3, as DNA: TGTGCCAGCAGCTTAATCGGGGGGGCGGCAGATACGCAGTATTTT. It yields the protein CASSLIGGAADTQYF.

The chain has TRBV6-6 and TRBJ1-6, with 9 bases matching TRBD1. The CDR3 runs to 14 residues. Germline CDR1 MNHNY, CDR2 SVGAGI (reference sequence). The trim removed 6 bases at V and 10 bases at J, leaving 7 bases unmatched. CDR3 sequence (DNA): TGTGCCAGCAGACAGGGACAGGGAGGGTCACCCCTCCACTTT. Its protein product is CASRQGQGGSPLHF.

The V call is TRBV28, the J call TRBJ2-3, with TRBD2 identical over 12 bases. V lost 6 bases and J lost 15; bases outside the gene matches: 13. Germline CDR1 reads MDHEN; CDR2 reads SYDVKM. CDR3 size: 14 residues. The CDR3 protein is CASSRRLAGGPEYF. The CDR3, as DNA: TGTGCCAGCAGCCGACGGCTAGCGGGGGGGCCAGAATATTTT.

The chain uses TRBV19 and TRBJ2-5; unclear D gene. Germline V gene sequence: CDR1 LNHDA, CDR2 SQIVND (reference sequence). V was pared by 4 bases and J by 5 bases, with 11 bases between. This CDR3 comprises 13 residues. The CDR3 coding sequence is TGTGCCAGTAGTAGGGCTGGTGGGGAGACCCAGTACTTC. It yields the protein CASSRAGGETQYF.